A single sample gave rise to the 25 T cell receptor beta chains below, sequenced in a study of response to subunit inactivated influenza vaccine. MiXCR was run by TCRdb on the RT-PCR reads, yielding one entry per CDR3 protein. The table records about 540,000 distinct CDR3 sequences, less than 25% of them present only once. These data were likewise used in another study, on T cells expressing NK-cell markers. This second study notes: It was by 5'RACE template switching with UMIs that TCR beta cDNA was made.

The sample was CD4+ T cells sorted from PBMCs, taken approximately 12 days after vaccination. Receptor source: a man in his fifties who received an inactivated influenza vaccine.

This clonotype was seen a few times. This chain connects TRBV7-8 to TRBJ2-5; D ambiguous. This CDR3 spans 13 amino acids. CDR1 is SGHVS and CDR2 is FQNEAQ in the germline V gene. The V gene lost 7 bases and the J gene lost 3 bases, with 12 bases spanning the gap. The CDR3 DNA sequence: TGTGCCAGCAACATAGATGGCGAAGAGACCCAGTACTTC. It is translated as CASNIDGEETQYF.

This clonotype has just a few counts. The chain is built from TRBV18 and TRBJ2-3; TRBD1 agrees at 10 bases. The CDR3 spans 17 residues. V was pared by 1 base and J by 3 bases, with 7 bases of the junction left unmatched. Germline V gene lookup returns CDR1 KGHSH and CDR2 LQKENI. The CDR3 is CASSPLRPGQGTDTQYF. The CDR3 bases are TGTGCCAGCTCACCACTGAGACCGGGACAGGGGACAGATACGCAGTATTTT. Combining the CDR3 with reference TRBV18 and TRBJ2-3 gives the whole variable domain NAGVMQNPRHLVRRRGQEARLRCSPMKGHSHVYWYRQLPEEGLKFMVYLQKENIIDESGMPKERFSAEFPKEGPSILRIQQVVRGDSAAYFCASSPLRPGQGTDTQYFGPGTRLTVL.

The DNA for the CDR3 is TGTGCCAGCAGCACCCGAGGAGGGCTTCACAATGAGCAGTTCTTC. This gives the protein CASSTRGGLHNEQFF. The chain employs TRBV7-8 and TRBJ2-1; a weak D match, TRBD2 (6 bases). V lost 5 bases to trimming and J lost 5 bases, with 16 bases between them. Germline V CDR1 and CDR2: SGHVS, FQNEAQ. The CDR3 sequence is 15 residues long.

This clonotype has only a few counts. This rearrangement joins TRBV4-3 to TRBJ1-6; 7 positions agree with TRBD1. CDR3 length: 15 residues. The germline CDR1 and CDR2 sequences are LGHNA and YSLEER. The V and J ends lost 1 base and 7 bases, in that order; junction bases with no gene match: 4. The chain's CDR3 is CASSQVGTVNSPLHF. CDR3 in DNA: TGCGCCAGCAGCCAAGTTGGGACAGTAAATTCACCCCTCCACTTT.

The chain employs TRBV27 and TRBJ2-6, with D maybe TRBD2 (6 bases). V lost 5 bases and J lost 1, with 18 bases in between. CDR3 size: 18 residues. Germline V CDR1 and CDR2: MNHEY, SMNVEV (reference sequence). In nucleotides, the CDR3 is TGTGCCAGCAGTACCTGGGGAGGAGTCCGATCTGGGGCCAACGTCCTGACTTTC. Residues: CASSTWGGVRSGANVLTF. Full variable domain (remainder filled in from reference TRBV27 and TRBJ2-6): EAQVTQNPRYLITVTGKKLTVTCSQNMNHEYMSWYRQDPGLGLRQIYYSMNVEVTDKGDVPEGYKVSRKEKRNFPLILESPSPNQTSLYFCASSTWGGVRSGANVLTFGAGSRLTVL.

This clonotype was detected a few times. The chain carries TRBV6-2 or TRBV6-3 and TRBJ2-6, with 9 positions matching TRBD2. J lost 1 base, V lost 6 bases, and 7 bases had no gene match. Germline values: CDR1 MNHEY, CDR2 SVGEGT. The CDR3 length is 17 residues. The CDR3: CASRTVAGASGANVLTF. The CDR3 bases are TGTGCCAGCAGAACTGTAGCGGGAGCGTCTGGGGCCAACGTCCTGACTTTC.

This clonotype has a count of ten or more. This chain uses TRBV4-1 with TRBJ2-1; 8 bases map to TRBD1. The CDR3 sequence is 14 residues long. V trimming: 0 bases; J trimming: 6 bases; junction bases outside the gene matches: 1. Germline loops: CDR1 MGHRA, CDR2 YSYEKL. Here the CDR3 reads CASSQDDRGNEQFF. DNA for the CDR3: TGCGCCAGCAGCCAAGATGACAGGGGCAATGAGCAGTTCTTC.

This clonotype was seen more than once but under ten times. The CDR3 reads CASSQFTGNTEAFF. CDR3 DNA: TGCGCCAGCAGCCAATTTACAGGGAACACTGAAGCTTTCTTT. V gene TRBV4-1 combines with J gene TRBJ1-1; perhaps TRBD1 as D (5 bases). The ends were cut back, 2 bases at V and 1 base at J, with 8 bases in the middle. This CDR3 is built from 14 residues. CDR1 is MGHRA and CDR2 is YSYEKL in the germline V gene.

The chain employs TRBV12-3 or TRBV12-4 and TRBJ1-4; no clear D. There are 17 residues in the CDR3. The V gene lost 3 bases and the J gene lost 0 bases, with 14 bases spanning the gap. The CDR3 sequence: CASSFIRGVATNEKLFF. For the CDR3, the DNA is TGTGCCAGCAGTTTTATTCGGGGAGTTGCAACTAATGAAAAACTGTTTTTT.

V and J are TRBV12-5 and TRBJ2-3; D is unclear. The CDR3 runs 14 residues. Germline lookup yields CDR1 LGHNT and CDR2 FRNRAP. V was cut by 6 bases and J by 0 bases, with 10 bases left in between. Here the CDR3 reads CASGVGQSTDTQYF. CDR3 DNA: TGTGCTAGTGGGGTTGGTCAAAGCACAGATACGCAGTATTTT.

V is TRBV6-2 or TRBV6-3 and J is TRBJ1-5; D ambiguous. Germline V gene lookup returns CDR1 MNHEY and CDR2 SVGEGT. CDR3 length: 12 residues. The V gene lost 2 bases and the J gene lost 5 bases, with 4 bases spanning the gap. CDR3 protein: CASSYLDQPQHF. The CDR3 DNA follows: TGTGCCAGCAGTTACCTGGATCAGCCCCAGCATTTT.

This clonotype showed up just a few times. The chain uses TRBV30 and TRBJ2-6; D is ambiguous. The germline V gene encodes CDR1 GTSNPN and CDR2 SVGIG (reference sequence). The CDR3 loop spans 14 amino acids. The V end was cut by 3 bases, the J end by 4 bases, with 10 bases between. CDR3 bases: TGTGCCTGGAGGTCAGGTGGGGGGGCCAACGTCCTGACTTTC. This encodes CAWRSGGGANVLTF. The full variable domain, its missing parts supplied by reference TRBV30 and TRBJ2-6, is SQTIHQWPATLVQPVGSPLSLECTVEGTSNPNLYWYRQAAGRGLQLLFYSVGIGQISSEVPQNLSASRPQDRQFILSSKKLLLSDSGFYLCAWRSGGGANVLTFGAGSRLTVL.

This clonotype came up a few times. V usage is TRBV5-1 and J usage is TRBJ2-7, with 11 bases matching TRBD1. The CDR3 runs to 15 residues. V lost 5 bases, J lost 3 bases, and 7 bases stayed unmatched. Germline values: CDR1 SGHRS, CDR2 YFSETQ. The CDR3 loop reads CASREPGQGDYEQYF. CDR3 DNA: TGCGCCAGCAGGGAACCGGGACAGGGGGACTACGAGCAGTACTTC. The full variable domain, with the rest looked up from reference TRBV5-1 and TRBJ2-7, is KAGVTQTPRYLIKTRGQQVTLSCSPISGHRSVSWYQQTPGQGLQFLFEYFSETQRNKGNFPGRFSGRQFSNSRSEMNVSTLELGDSALYLCASREPGQGDYEQYFGPGTRLTVT.

This clonotype was detected a few times. V usage is TRBV5-1 and J usage is TRBJ2-7; 7 bases agree with TRBD1. The CDR3 totals 14 residues. J gave up 3 bases and V 0 bases, and 3 bases lay outside the gene matches. CDR1 and CDR2 from the germline V gene are SGHRS and YFSETQ. The CDR3 sequence is CASSLADRNYEQYF. The DNA for the CDR3 is TGCGCCAGCAGCTTGGCGGACAGGAACTACGAGCAGTACTTC.

V is TRBV15 and J is TRBJ2-3; TRBD2 is a possible D gene (6 bases). V lost 0 bases to trimming and J lost 3 bases, with 28 bases between them. The CDR3 has 21 residues. Germline CDR1 LNHNV, CDR2 YYDKDF (reference sequence). The CDR3 nucleotides are TGTGCCACCAGCAGAGACCGAGGCGGGGCGCAGGATTGGATGGTGACAGATACGCAGTATTTT. This sequence encodes CATSRDRGGAQDWMVTDTQYF.

The chain carries TRBV2 and TRBJ2-6, with D possibly matching TRBD1 (6 bases). Trimming pared 8 bases from V and 0 bases from J, leaving 14 bases between. The CDR3 runs 16 residues. The germline V gene has CDR1 SNHLY and CDR2 FYNNEI. In DNA, the CDR3 is TGTGCCAGCCATACGGGACACAGCTCTGGGGCCAACGTCCTGACTTTC. Translation gives CASHTGHSSGANVLTF. Based on the CDR3 plus reference TRBV2 and TRBJ2-6, the full variable domain is EPEVTQTPSHQVTQMGQEVILRCVPISNHLYFYWYRQILGQKVEFLVSFYNNEISEKSEIFDDQFSVERPDGSNFTLKIRSTKLEDSAMYFCASHTGHSSGANVLTFGAGSRLTVL.

A few counts support this clonotype. This chain links TRBV30 with TRBJ1-5; D is unresolved. Between the trimmed V and J ends, which lost 0 bases and 1 base, there was a span of 16 bases. Germline CDR1 and CDR2: GTSNPN and SVGIG (reference sequence). The CDR3 is 17 residues long. The CDR3 DNA sequence: TGTGCCTGGAGTGTAGGCAGGCGGACTAGGAGCAATCAGCCCCAGCATTTT. Its translation: CAWSVGRRTRSNQPQHF.

The rearrangement uses TRBV21-1 and TRBJ2-2. TRBV21-1 is described as a pseudogene. This CDR3 spans 18 amino acids. CDR3 nucleotide sequence: TGTGCCAGCAGCAAAGAGCTGCAAGGGTACAAGAACACCGGGGAGCTGTTTTTT. Its protein is CASSKELQGYKNTGELFF.

The chain combines TRBV19 with TRBJ1-5; D unresolved. CDR1 is LNHDA, CDR2 SQIVND, per germline (reference sequence). This CDR3 spans 15 amino acids. V was cut by 10 bases and J by 2 bases, with 18 bases left in between. The CDR3 DNA sequence: TGTGCCACTCGAGGAGGGATAGAAGGCAATCAGCCCCAGCATTTT. Protein product: CATRGGIEGNQPQHF. The complete variable domain, with remaining parts taken from reference TRBV19 and TRBJ1-5, reads DGGITQSPKYLFRKEGQNVTLSCEQNLNHDAMYWYRQDPGQGLRLIYYSQIVNDFQKGDIAEGYSVSREKKESFPLTVTSAQKNPTAFYLCATRGGIEGNQPQHFGDGTRLSIL.

The V gene is TRBV12-3 or TRBV12-4, the J gene TRBJ1-4; TRBD1 matches 9 bases. The CDR3 consists of 11 residues. V shed 4 bases, J shed 13 bases, and the junction held 1 base outside the gene matches. CDR3 region: CASSWGQGLFF. For the CDR3, the DNA is TGTGCCAGCAGTTGGGGACAGGGACTGTTTTTT.

This clonotype was observed many times. The rearrangement uses TRBV7-6 and TRBJ1-2, with 8 positions matching TRBD1. The CDR3 contains 15 residues. From germline, CDR1 is SGHVS and CDR2 FNYEAQ. The ends lost 1 base at V and 6 bases at J; junction bases unmatched: 7. The CDR3 nucleotides read TGTGCCAGCAGCTTAGAGTACAGGGGGTCGCATGGCTACACCTTC. Translation gives CASSLEYRGSHGYTF.

The V call is TRBV24-1, the J call TRBJ2-3; 8 bases match TRBD2. Germline V gene data show CDR1 as KGHDR and CDR2 as SFDVKD. This CDR3 is 17 amino acids long. Trimming cost V 3 bases and J 5 bases; bases outside gene matches: 12. CDR3 sequence: CATSDAASGYVGDTQYF. DNA of the CDR3: TGTGCCACCAGTGATGCGGCTAGCGGGTATGTCGGAGATACGCAGTATTTT.

The V call is TRBV19, the J call TRBJ2-1, with D perhaps matching TRBD1 (6 bases). The length of the CDR3 is 16 residues. Germline V gene lookup returns CDR1 LNHDA and CDR2 SQIVND (reference sequence). V was pared by 4 bases and J by 0 bases, with 13 bases between. In nucleotides, the CDR3 is TGTGCCAGTAGTACCAGACAGGTGGGCTCCTACAATGAGCAGTTCTTC. Its protein product is CASSTRQVGSYNEQFF.

There are many counts of this clonotype. This rearrangement joins TRBV12-3 or TRBV12-4 to TRBJ1-2; TRBD1 might be the D (6 bases). CDR3 length equals 13 residues. V shed 1 base and J shed 8 bases, with 11 bases lying between them. CDR3 in DNA: TGTGCCAGCAGTTTAGTACAGGGTTCAGGCTACACCTTC. It specifies CASSLVQGSGYTF.

This clonotype was seen only a few times. J is TRBJ1-4 and V is TRBV12-3 or TRBV12-4; possible D gene TRBD1, 5 bases. The V gene lost 5 bases and the J gene lost 6 bases, with 10 bases spanning the gap. The CDR3 spans 13 residues. The CDR3 sequence: CASSRAGYEKLFF. CDR3 coding DNA: TGTGCCAGCAGTCGGGCAGGGTATGAAAAACTGTTTTTT.